These 25 T cell receptor beta chains were all obtained from the same sample, sequenced in a study of neurological immune-mediated disorders. TCRdb analysed the 5' RACE reads with MiXCR anew, one entry per CDR3 protein. The table records 100,000 to 150,000 distinct CDR3 sequences, about 3.4% of them present only once. Sequenced: PBMCs. The receptors originated from a woman aged 25 to 39 with multiple sclerosis.

This clonotype was picked up many times. The chain carries TRBV7-2 and TRBJ2-1; 9 bases are shared with TRBD2. This CDR3 region has 15 residues. The junction had 7 bases not matched to a gene; V was cut back by 3 bases and J by 7 bases. Looked up from germline, CDR1 is SGHTA and CDR2 is FQGNSA. Here the CDR3 reads CASSLRGTSGNEQFF. The CDR3 DNA follows: TGTGCCAGCAGCTTGCGGGGCACTAGCGGGAATGAGCAGTTCTTC.

This clonotype was recorded many times. The CDR3, as DNA: TGCAGTGCTGGGGTGACAGGGTCCAGGCCCCAGCATTTT. It specifies CSAGVTGSRPQHF. The chain carries TRBV20-1 and TRBJ1-5, with TRBD1 matching over 7 bases. The CDR3 is 13 amino acids. CDR1 is DFQATT, CDR2 SNEGSKA, per germline (reference sequence). The trim removed 5 bases at V and 9 bases at J, leaving 10 bases unmatched.

The sample holds many counts of this clonotype. The chain joins TRBV4-1 to TRBJ2-1, with unresolved D. The CDR3 contains 16 residues. The V end was cut by 1 base, the J end by 2 bases, with 12 bases between. CDR1 is MGHRA and CDR2 is YSYEKL in the germline V gene. In DNA, the CDR3 is TGCGCCAGCAGCCAAGTTGACTTAATAACCTACAATGAGCAGTTCTTC. Protein product: CASSQVDLITYNEQFF.

This clonotype came up many times. The rearrangement uses TRBV5-5 and TRBJ2-3, with no clear D. V dropped 4 bases and J dropped 0 bases, with 6 bases sitting between them. Germline loops: CDR1 SGHKS, CDR2 YYEKEE (reference sequence). The length of the CDR3 is 13 residues. CDR3 region: CASSDGSTDTQYF. Here the CDR3 DNA reads TGTGCCAGCAGCGACGGTAGCACAGATACGCAGTATTTT. The full variable domain, its missing parts supplied by reference TRBV5-5 and TRBJ2-3, is DAGVTQSPTHLIKTRGQQVTLRCSPISGHKSVSWYQQVLGQGPQFIFQYYEKEERGRGNFPDRFSARQFPNYSSELNVNALLLGDSALYLCASSDGSTDTQYFGPGTRLTVL.

This clonotype has ten or more counts. This sequence joins TRBV20-1 and TRBJ2-3; TRBD1 matches 12 bases. V lost 3 bases to trimming and J lost 4 bases; unmatched junction nucleotides: 2. CDR3 length: 14 amino acids. Germline V gives CDR1 DFQATT, CDR2 SNEGSKA (reference sequence). The CDR3 reads CSARGQGASDTQYF. CDR3 nucleotide sequence: TGCAGTGCTAGGGGACAGGGGGCATCAGATACGCAGTATTTT.

This clonotype came up many times. The chain links TRBV6-4 to TRBJ2-7; D may match TRBD1 or TRBD2 (5 bases each). Trimming left V 7 bases short and J 0 bases short, with 13 bases between. The CDR3 totals 14 residues. From germline, CDR1 is MRHNA and CDR2 SNTAGT. This chain's CDR3 is CASIDGATSYEQYF. The CDR3, as DNA: TGTGCCAGCATCGACGGGGCGACCTCCTACGAGCAGTACTTC.

J is TRBJ2-1 and V is TRBV18, with TRBD2 matching over 12 bases. Germline assignment: CDR1 KGHSH and CDR2 LQKENI. The V segment lost 6 bases and the J segment 4 bases; nucleotides outside the gene matches: 16. The CDR3 sequence is 19 residues long. The CDR3 reads CASSPLTGSGTSGYNEQFF. Written as DNA, the CDR3 is TGTGCCAGCTCCCCGTTAACAGGGTCCGGGACTAGCGGGTACAATGAGCAGTTCTTC. Based on the CDR3 plus reference TRBV18 and TRBJ2-1, the full variable domain is NAGVMQNPRHLVRRRGQEARLRCSPMKGHSHVYWYRQLPEEGLKFMVYLQKENIIDESGMPKERFSAEFPKEGPSILRIQQVVRGDSAAYFCASSPLTGSGTSGYNEQFFGPGTRLTVL.

This clonotype was counted many times. This sequence joins TRBV5-1 and TRBJ2-7, with 11 bases aligning to TRBD2. The CDR3 covers 16 residues. Germline CDR1 SGHRS, CDR2 YFSETQ. Trimming removed 4 bases from V and 3 bases from J; junction bases left unmatched: 9. CDR3: CASSHGLAGGYYEQYF. CDR3 DNA sequence: TGCGCCAGCAGCCATGGACTAGCGGGCGGCTACTACGAGCAGTACTTC.

This clonotype was seen many times. The genes are TRBV19 and TRBJ1-5; no firm D call. This CDR3 is 14 amino acids long. Deletions cut 4 bases from V and 4 bases from J, with 11 bases between. The V gene's germline CDR1 is LNHDA and CDR2 SQIVND (reference sequence). CDR3 amino acids: CASSSGRLNQPQHF. As DNA, the CDR3 is TGTGCCAGTAGTAGCGGTCGGCTAAATCAGCCCCAGCATTTT.

This clonotype occurred many times. The CDR3 reads CSATPRDLDRGGEQYF. The CDR3 DNA reads as TGCAGTGCTACTCCCAGGGACCTTGACAGGGGAGGCGAGCAGTACTTC. V usage is TRBV20-1 and J usage is TRBJ2-7, with TRBD1 matching 8 bases. Germline CDR1 reads DFQATT; CDR2 reads SNEGSKA (reference sequence). This CDR3 contains 16 residues. V was pared by 4 bases and J by 6 bases, with 17 bases of the junction left unmatched.

This clonotype showed up many times. The rearrangement joins TRBV20-1 to TRBJ2-7; no clear D. This CDR3 is built from 16 residues. V was trimmed by 3 bases and J by 2 bases, leaving 20 bases between them. In germline, CDR1 is DFQATT, CDR2 SNEGSKA (reference sequence). CDR3 sequence (DNA): TGCAGTGCTAGTACCTCCGCCGACGCTCGGCCCTACGAGCAGTACTTC. Translation gives CSASTSADARPYEQYF.

This clonotype was counted at least ten times. This sequence joins TRBV12-3 or TRBV12-4 and TRBJ2-7, with D uncertain. V was clipped by 2 bases and J by 0 bases, with 8 bases between them. The CDR3 has 14 residues. The CDR3 DNA is TGTGCCAGCAGTTTAAATGACCCCTCCTACGAGCAGTACTTC. It is translated as CASSLNDPSYEQYF.

Concerning this clonotype: A much larger clone differs from this one at a single base, so this may be a read error. V gene TRBV20-1 combines with J gene TRBJ2-7; tentative D call: TRBD1 (5 bases). Looked up from germline, CDR1 is DFQATT and CDR2 is SNEGSKA (reference sequence). The CDR3 has 16 amino acids. V lost 1 base and J lost 0, with 16 bases in between. The CDR3 protein is CSARGGKGDLSYEQYF. CDR3 nucleotide sequence: TGCAGTGCTAGAGGTGGGAAAGGGGATCTCTCCTACGAGCAGTACTTC.

This clonotype was seen repeatedly, ten times or more. The rearrangement uses TRBV7-2 and TRBJ2-1, with 8 positions matching TRBD2. CDR3 length: 17 amino acids. From germline, CDR1 is SGHTA and CDR2 FQGNSA. V lost 5 bases to trimming and J lost 1 base; unmatched junction nucleotides: 10. CDR3 amino acids: CASSGLALRGSYNEQFF. CDR3 bases: TGTGCCAGCAGCGGACTAGCACTGAGGGGGTCCTACAATGAGCAGTTCTTC.

This clonotype came up many times. This chain uses TRBV6-6 with TRBJ1-6; D call uncertain. Trimming removed 0 bases at V and 8 bases at J, with 14 bases between. This CDR3 contains 16 residues. Germline-derived CDR1 and CDR2 are MNHNY and SVGAGI (reference sequence). CDR3 sequence: CASSYSKRPFYSPLHF. The CDR3 DNA sequence: TGTGCCAGCAGTTACTCGAAGCGTCCCTTTTATTCACCCCTCCACTTT.

This clonotype was picked up many times. The V and J genes are TRBV20-1 and TRBJ2-4; D is unclear. CDR1 DFQATT and CDR2 SNEGSKA come from the germline V gene (reference sequence). The CDR3 is 11 residues long. Trimming shortened V by 4 bases and J by 2 bases, and 3 bases separated the two germline ends. The CDR3 here is CSATSKNIQYF. The CDR3 DNA follows: TGCAGTGCTACGTCCAAAAACATTCAGTACTTC.

This clonotype occurred many times. V is TRBV28 and J is TRBJ1-1; D may be TRBD1 (6 bases). The V and J ends lost 6 bases and 5 bases respectively, with 22 bases between them. The CDR3 length is 16 residues. Looked up from germline, CDR1 is MDHEN and CDR2 is SYDVKM. In nucleotides, the CDR3 is TGTGCCAGCAGGCGAGGAGGTGGAAGGGGGAAGACTGAAGCTTTCTTT. Translation gives CASRRGGGRGKTEAFF.

This clonotype was counted many times. The rearrangement uses TRBV5-1 and TRBJ2-3, with D unresolved. Germline lookup yields CDR1 SGHRS and CDR2 YFSETQ. The CDR3 has 13 residues. The V end lost 3 bases, the J end lost 7 bases, and 12 bases lay between the germline ends. The CDR3 DNA is TGCGCCAGCAGCTCATCCAACGGCAATACGCAGTATTTT. It is translated as CASSSSNGNTQYF.

This clonotype showed up many times. The V gene is TRBV12-3 or TRBV12-4, the J gene TRBJ2-1; D gene ambiguous. CDR3 length: 12 residues. With 5 bases removed from V and 7 bases from J, the gap between germline ends came to 9 bases. CDR3 coding DNA: TGTGCCAGCAGTCCCGGTCAAAATGAGCAGTTCTTC. Translated, it gives CASSPGQNEQFF.

This clonotype was recorded at least ten times. The V and J genes are TRBV6-5 and TRBJ1-2; 9 nucleotides line up with TRBD1. Losses at the gene ends were 6 bases for V and 5 bases for J; bases not matched to a gene: 7. The CDR3 extends over 14 amino acids. Germline V gives CDR1 MNHEY, CDR2 SVGAGI. CDR3 protein: CASRGGTGNYGYTF. CDR3 coding DNA: TGTGCCAGCAGAGGGGGGACAGGGAATTATGGCTACACCTTC.

This clonotype was picked up many times. The rearrangement joins TRBV5-1 to TRBJ1-1; D unresolved. This CDR3 comprises 16 residues. Per germline, CDR1 SGHRS and CDR2 YFSETQ. The V gene lost 2 bases and the J gene lost 3 bases, with 17 bases spanning the gap. CDR3 sequence reads: CASSFHVGVAYTEAFF. The CDR3 DNA reads as TGCGCCAGCAGCTTCCATGTCGGGGTCGCGTACACTGAAGCTTTCTTT.

This clonotype has a count of ten or more. The chain has TRBV20-1 and TRBJ1-5; the D is unclear. Trimming left V 7 bases short and J 0 bases short, with 10 bases between. The CDR3 has 13 residues. Germline V CDR1 and CDR2: DFQATT, SNEGSKA (reference sequence). The CDR3: CSVRSGSNQPQHF. The CDR3 region has the DNA TGCAGTGTCCGAAGCGGTAGCAATCAGCCCCAGCATTTT.

There are many counts of this clonotype. V gene TRBV6-6 combines with J gene TRBJ1-3, with TRBD1 as a possible D gene (5 bases). This CDR3 region has 18 residues. The germline V and J ends were trimmed by 0 bases and 2 bases, with 17 bases remaining between them. Germline V gene lookup returns CDR1 MNHNY and CDR2 SVGAGI (reference sequence). The CDR3 DNA is TGTGCCAGCAGTTACTCTCGGGAGGAGGGGCTCCCTGGAAACACCATATATTTT. It yields the protein CASSYSREEGLPGNTIYF.

This clonotype was counted at least ten times. The chain couples TRBV5-6 to TRBJ2-7; 8 bases fit TRBD1. Germline trimming cut 4 bases from V and 3 bases from J; bases unmatched to any gene: 12. The CDR3 runs 16 residues. Germline V gives CDR1 SGHDT, CDR2 YYEEEE. The CDR3 sequence: CASSLMEGQVVYEQYF. The CDR3 nucleotides read TGTGCCAGCAGCCTGATGGAGGGACAGGTGGTCTACGAGCAGTACTTC.

A note on this clonotype: This may arise from a read error, as a much more abundant clone is one base away. The V and J genes are TRBV19 and TRBJ1-1; 7 bases line up with TRBD1. The CDR3 has 15 residues. Per germline, CDR1 LNHDA and CDR2 SQIVND (reference sequence). Unmatched junction bases numbered 11, after V lost 4 bases and J lost 6 bases. This CDR3 reads CASSNTGTAIAEAFF. As DNA, the CDR3 is TGTGCCAGTAGTAATACCGGGACAGCTATCGCTGAAGCTTTCTTT.